These T cell receptor beta chains were read from a single sample in a study of T-cell reconstitution after alpha-beta-depleted transplantation in children. In TCRdb, the PCR reads were re-called with MiXCR into one record per CDR3 protein. Seen here are roughly 120,000 distinct CDR3 sequences, 10% to 13% observed once, and the top ten hold 8%. Sequencing used PBMCs from the stem cell graft donor, obtained from the stem cell graft. The receptors derive from a human donor who donated a stem cell graft to a child with acute lymphoblastic leukemia. Each CDR3 is given with its conserved first and last residue. The D gene is left open where the match is weak. The listing skips clone size in some rows; elsewhere it reads once, few, many or a size class.

J,D,V,size,CDR3,DNA
TRBJ2-7,TRBD1,TRBV7-2,many,CASSPGTVSYEQYF,TGTGCCAGCAGCCCCGGGACAGTCTCCTACGAGCAGTACTTC
TRBJ2-7,.,TRBV12-3/TRBV12-4,many,CASSRRTVSDEQYF,TGTGCCAGCAGTCGGAGGACTGTTAGCGACGAGCAGTACTTC
TRBJ1-3,TRBD1,TRBV12-3/TRBV12-4,many,CASSASGTVSGNTIYF,TGTGCCAGCAGTGCCTCTGGGACAGTAAGTGGAAACACCATATATTTT
TRBJ2-3,TRBD2,TRBV9,many,CASTLAGMSTDTQYF,TGTGCCAGCACTCTAGCGGGTATGAGCACAGATACGCAGTATTTT
TRBJ2-6,TRBD1,TRBV12-3/TRBV12-4,many,CASNPWTGSDSGANVLTF,TGTGCCAGCAACCCTTGGACAGGTTCTGACTCTGGGGCCAACGTCCTGACTTTC
TRBJ1-1,.,TRBV7-6,.,CASSQIRKNTEAFF,TGTGCCAGCAGTCAGATCCGAAAGAACACTGAAGCTTTCTTT
TRBJ2-2,.,TRBV4-3,many,CASSQEDRLNTGELFF,TGCGCCAGCAGCCAAGAGGACCGTTTGAACACCGGGGAGCTGTTTTTT
TRBJ2-7,TRBD2,TRBV7-9,.,CASSGSSGGPSSYEQYF,TGTGCCAGCAGCGGGAGTAGCGGGGGCCCTAGCTCCTACGAGCAGTACTTC
TRBJ1-5,.,TRBV5-1,many,CASSLDQGINQPQHF,TGCGCCAGCAGCTTGGACCAGGGTATCAATCAGCCCCAGCATTTT
TRBJ2-7,.,TRBV10-3,many,CAIRNPHEQYF,TGTGCCATCAGGAACCCCCACGAGCAGTACTTC
TRBJ1-6,TRBD1,TRBV11-2,many,CASSFRYPRPGQGFNSPLHF,TGTGCCAGCAGCTTTCGATATCCCCGTCCGGGACAGGGGTTTAATTCACCCCTCCACTTT